The sequence of this TCR beta chain was determined in a study of response to subunit inactivated influenza vaccine. Overall study results and limits: Researchers suggested that each seasonal influenza vaccination recruits few new T cells.

Germline CDR1 is DFQATT and CDR2 is SNEGSKA (reference sequence). V was shortened by 7 bases and J by 1 base, with 25 bases between the two germline ends. This CDR3 has 17 amino acids. TCRdb reanalysed the RT-PCR reads using MiXCR and keeps one entry per CDR3 protein. The data contain about 700,000 distinct CDR3 sequences, roughly 14% of them seen just once; the ten biggest clones take up roughly 12%. This clonotype was detected ten times or more. What it binds is not known. This TCR was recovered from a man over 45 who received an inactivated influenza vaccine. The specimen comprised PBMCs from blood, sampled roughly 12 days after vaccination. The gene calls are TRBV20-1 and TRBJ1-2; D call uncertain. CDR3 residues: CSGPWSNTRTDNYGYTF. CDR3 nucleotides: TGCAGTGGCCCCTGGTCCAACACACGAACCGATAACTATGGCTACACCTTC.